These 12 T cell receptor beta chains were all obtained from the same sample, sequenced in a study of OX40 agonist ivuxolimab in advanced cancers. The method was immunoSEQ multiplex PCR; TCRdb's version includes in-frame clones alone and lacks a portion of them. The sample includes under 15,000 clones, around four fifths of them seen just once. The sequenced sample was CD4+ or CD8+ T cells sorted from blood, obtained in a trial of the OX40 agonist ivuxolimab. These TCRs come from an adult with an advanced solid tumor such as melanoma, head and neck, liver or kidney cancer.

The sample holds one count of this clone. V gene TRBV27 combines with J gene TRBJ2-1, with D possibly matching TRBD1 (5 bases). The CDR3 extends over 13 amino acids. Germline V gene data show CDR1 as MNHEY and CDR2 as SMNVEV (reference sequence). V shed 6 bases and J shed 8 bases, with 14 bases lying between them. CDR3 coding DNA: TGTGCCAGCAGCGGATGGGGCCGGGATGAGCAGTTCTTC. The encoded protein is CASSGWGRDEQFF.

This chain links TRBV9 with TRBJ1-3; 9 positions agree with TRBD1. The V segment lost 3 bases and the J segment 3 bases; nucleotides outside the gene matches: 4. CDR1 and CDR2 (germline): SGDLS, YYNGEE. The CDR3 is 15 residues long. As DNA, the CDR3 is TGTGCCAGCAGCGCCCGGGACAGGGATGGAAACACCATATATTTT. Protein product: CASSARDRDGNTIYF.

This clone was recorded only once. The chain joins TRBV21-1 to TRBJ1-5; no check of the table's D call, TRBD1, against the DNA was made. TRBV21-1 represents a pseudogene. This CDR3 comprises 17 residues. CDR3: CASSKVKGALSNQPQHF. CDR3 nucleotides: TGTGCCAGCAGCAAAGTTAAGGGGGCTTTAAGCAATCAGCCCCAGCATTTT.

The chain joins TRBV6-4 to TRBJ2-5; 9 bases fit TRBD2. V lost 3 bases, J lost 5 bases, and 7 bases stayed unmatched. This CDR3 comprises 15 residues. From germline, CDR1 is MRHNA and CDR2 SNTAGT. CDR3 bases: TGTGCCAGCAGTGAGGAGGCGGGAGGGCCTGAGACCCAGTACTTC. This sequence encodes CASSEEAGGPETQYF.

The chain recombines TRBV5-1 with TRBJ2-1; tentatively, D is TRBD1 or TRBD2 (7 bases each). V was shortened by 4 bases and J by 6 bases, with 17 bases between the two germline ends. CDR3 length: 15 amino acids. CDR1 and CDR2 from the germline V gene are SGHRS and YFSETQ. The CDR3 sequence is CASSPHQGGFNEQFF. The CDR3 DNA sequence: TGCGCCAGCAGCCCGCACCAGGGGGGGTTCAATGAGCAGTTCTTC.

The chain is built from TRBV5-3 and TRBJ1-2; D not certain. TRBV5-3 belongs to the ORF category, with a function that is uncertain. V lost 10 bases to trimming and J lost 8 bases, with 15 bases between them. CDR3 size: 11 residues. CDR3 amino acids: CAPRGLRGYTF. Written as DNA, the CDR3 is TGTGCCCCGCGCGGGCTTCGAGGCTACACCTTC.

This clone was recorded once. V gene TRBV6-4 combines with J gene TRBJ1-2; the match to TRBD1 covers 8 bases. The CDR3 has 15 amino acids. Unmatched junction bases numbered 12, after V lost 6 bases and J lost 6 bases. CDR1 and CDR2 from the germline V gene are MRHNA and SNTAGT. Here the CDR3 reads CASSEGAGGGDGYTF. The DNA for the CDR3 is TGTGCCAGCAGCGAAGGAGCAGGGGGCGGGGATGGCTACACCTTC.

This clone rates as medium-sized (0.01 to 0.1%). A read error may produce the germline difference seen at one junction end. The chain couples TRBV6-1 to TRBJ2-7; 8 nucleotides line up with TRBD1. CDR1 is MNHNS, CDR2 SASEGT, per germline. The CDR3 extends over 15 amino acids. The CDR3 coding sequence is TGTGCCAGCAGTGAAGAGCAGGGGGCCTCCTTCGAGCAGTACTTC. This translates into CASSEEQGASFEQYF.

The rearrangement uses TRBV5-6 and TRBJ1-1, with 10 nucleotides matching TRBD1. Germline CDR1 reads SGHDT; CDR2 reads YYEEEE. The ends lost 2 bases at V and 4 bases at J; junction bases unmatched: 5. The CDR3 has 15 residues. The CDR3 here is CASSFWDRGGTEAFF. CDR3 coding DNA: TGTGCCAGCAGCTTCTGGGACAGGGGAGGCACTGAAGCTTTCTTT.

The chain combines TRBV27 with TRBJ1-5; D not certain. The CDR3 contains 14 residues. Trimming shortened V by 3 bases and J by 4 bases, and 10 bases separated the two germline ends. The V gene's germline CDR1 is MNHEY and CDR2 SMNVEV (reference sequence). The CDR3, as DNA: TGTGCCAGCAGTTTCTCAGGTATGAATCAGCCCCAGCATTTT. Protein: CASSFSGMNQPQHF.

The chain couples TRBV7-8 to TRBJ2-1; 11 bases agree with TRBD2. The CDR3 contains 15 residues. V gave up 6 bases and J gave up 16 bases; unmatched junction bases: 17. Germline V gene data show CDR1 as SGHVS and CDR2 as FQNEAQ. The CDR3 DNA reads as TGTGCCAGCAGTTCCGGGACTAGCGGAGCTAGAGGGTCCTTCTTC. Its translation is CASSSGTSGARGSFF.

This clone was recorded a few times. V is TRBV9 and J is TRBJ2-1; D is unresolved. The V end was cut by 4 bases, the J end by 0 bases, with 14 bases between. In germline, CDR1 is SGDLS, CDR2 YYNGEE. This CDR3 is built from 16 residues. The CDR3 nucleotides are TGTGCCAGCAGCTCCGTCGCAGAGAGCTCCTACAATGAGCAGTTCTTC. Its protein product is CASSSVAESSYNEQFF. Full variable domain (remainder filled in from reference TRBV9 and TRBJ2-1): DSGVTQTPKHLITATGQRVTLRCSPRSGDLSVYWYQQSLDQGLQFLIQYYNGEERAKGNILERFSAQQFPDLHSELNLSSLELGDSALYFCASSSVAESSYNEQFFGPGTRLTVL.